The 13 T cell receptor beta chains presented below share a single source sample, sequenced in a study of blood T cell repertoires in COVID-19. TCRdb keeps only in-frame clones here, not all; method: immunoSEQ multiplex PCR. Here the sample spans tens of thousands of clones, roughly 80% being singletons. The sequenced sample consisted of peripheral blood. The receptors stem from a man in his sixties with acute or convalescent COVID-19.

The V call is TRBV6-5, the J call TRBJ2-3, with 11 nucleotides matching TRBD1. This CDR3 is 14 amino acids long. After removal of 8 bases from V and 4 bases from J, the junction contained 5 bases not matched to a gene. Germline assignment: CDR1 MNHEY and CDR2 SVGAGI. The CDR3 is CASQADRGPDTQYF. The CDR3 DNA sequence: TGTGCCAGCCAAGCGGACAGGGGGCCAGATACGCAGTATTTT.

This sequence joins TRBV2 and TRBJ2-2; TRBD2 matches 10 bases. CDR3 size: 17 residues. V was clipped by 1 base and J by 4 bases; unmatched bases: 6. Germline CDR1 and CDR2: SNHLY and FYNNEI. The CDR3: CASSEGLAGAFTGELFF. In nucleotides, the CDR3 is TGTGCCAGCAGTGAAGGGCTAGCGGGGGCCTTCACCGGGGAGCTGTTTTTT.

V usage is TRBV19 and J usage is TRBJ2-7, with 8 bases identical to TRBD1. The CDR3 loop spans 13 amino acids. In germline, CDR1 is LNHDA, CDR2 SQIVND (reference sequence). V was pared by 4 bases and J by 6 bases, with 5 bases of the junction left unmatched. The CDR3: CASSTTGVVEQYF. The DNA for the CDR3 is TGTGCCAGTAGTACGACAGGGGTGGTCGAGCAGTACTTC.

The rearrangement uses TRBV14 and TRBJ1-2; TRBD1 matches 7 bases. The CDR3 totals 14 residues. J was trimmed by 4 bases and V by 4 bases; bases with no gene match: 6. Looked up from germline, CDR1 is SGHDN and CDR2 is FVKESK. The CDR3 loop reads CASSLNRGLYGYTF. Written as DNA, the CDR3 is TGTGCCAGCAGCCTTAACAGGGGACTCTATGGCTACACCTTC. The variable domain in full, with the rest retrieved from reference TRBV14 and TRBJ1-2, is EAGVTQFPSHSVIEKGQTVTLRCDPISGHDNLYWYRRVMGKEIKFLLHFVKESKQDESGMPNNRFLAERTGGTYSTLKVQPAELEDSGVYFCASSLNRGLYGYTFGSGTRLTVV.

The chain links TRBV12-3 or TRBV12-4 to TRBJ1-5; TRBD1 is a possible D gene (6 bases). V was cut by 8 bases and J by 4 bases, with 9 bases left in between. The CDR3 is 12 amino acids. This CDR3 reads CASDTGNQPQHF. Written as DNA, the CDR3 is TGTGCCAGCGATACAGGGAATCAGCCCCAGCATTTT.

The chain uses TRBV13 and TRBJ2-5, with D perhaps matching TRBD1 (8 bases). Germline assignment: CDR1 PRHDT and CDR2 FYEKMQ (reference sequence). Trimming pared 5 bases from V and 1 base from J, leaving 23 bases between. CDR3 length equals 18 residues. The CDR3 region is CASSQAGVRGRFQETQYF. The CDR3 DNA sequence: TGTGCCAGCAGCCAGGCGGGAGTCAGGGGGCGCTTCCAAGAGACCCAGTACTTC. Looking up the rest from reference TRBV13 and TRBJ2-5 gives the full variable domain: AAGVIQSPRHLIKEKRETATLKCYPIPRHDTVYWYQQGPGQDPQFLISFYEKMQSDKGSIPDRFSAQQFSDYHSELNMSSLELGDSALYFCASSQAGVRGRFQETQYFGPGTRLLVL.

The rearrangement uses TRBV7-2 and TRBJ1-2, with D perhaps matching TRBD1 (6 bases). Germline assignment: CDR1 SGHTA and CDR2 FQGNSA. The ends were cut back, 2 bases at V and 2 bases at J, with 12 bases in the middle. CDR3 length equals 15 residues. The CDR3 DNA follows: TGTGCCAGCAGCTTATCTACAGGGCTAAACTATGGCTACACCTTC. The encoded protein is CASSLSTGLNYGYTF.

The rearrangement links TRBV9 to TRBJ2-1, with D uncertain. Germline-derived CDR1 and CDR2 are SGDLS and YYNGEE. The CDR3 totals 15 residues. V was cut by 2 bases and J by 0 bases, with 9 bases left in between. The CDR3 bases are TGTGCCAGCAGCGTGGGTTGGAGCTCCTACAATGAGCAGTTCTTC. As protein: CASSVGWSSYNEQFF. The entire variable domain, with the rest obtained from reference TRBV9 and TRBJ2-1, is as follows: DSGVTQTPKHLITATGQRVTLRCSPRSGDLSVYWYQQSLDQGLQFLIQYYNGEERAKGNILERFSAQQFPDLHSELNLSSLELGDSALYFCASSVGWSSYNEQFFGPGTRLTVL.

The chain has TRBV14 and TRBJ2-5, with D possibly matching TRBD2 (7 bases). Germline CDR1 SGHDN, CDR2 FVKESK. Trimming shortened V by 5 bases and J by 4 bases, and 17 bases separated the two germline ends. The CDR3 length is 15 residues. CDR3 amino acids: CASSGREGGAETQYF. CDR3 in DNA: TGTGCCAGCAGCGGCCGAGAGGGGGGGGCAGAGACCCAGTACTTC.

The chain couples TRBV12-3 or TRBV12-4 to TRBJ1-1, with no clear D. This CDR3 contains 11 residues. Trimming left V 3 bases short and J 11 bases short, with 10 bases between. The CDR3: CASSLRSRAFF. The CDR3 DNA is TGTGCCAGCAGTTTGAGGTCCCGCGCTTTCTTT.

In nucleotides, the CDR3 is TGCGCCAGCAGCCAAGATTCAGGGCCGAACACCGGGGAGCTGTTTTTT. It is translated as CASSQDSGPNTGELFF. The gene calls are TRBV4-1 and TRBJ2-2; D may be TRBD1 (5 bases). Germline values: CDR1 MGHRA, CDR2 YSYEKL. The length of the CDR3 is 16 residues. Trimming removed 0 bases at V and 0 bases at J, with 8 bases between.

This rearrangement joins TRBV5-1 to TRBJ1-1; 11 nucleotides agree with TRBD1. Germline assignment: CDR1 SGHRS and CDR2 YFSETQ. The CDR3 runs 13 residues. The ends lost 5 bases at V and 5 bases at J; junction bases unmatched: 2. Written as DNA, the CDR3 is TGCGCCAGCAGGCGGGACAGGGGGACTGAAGCTTTCTTT. Its translation is CASRRDRGTEAFF.

V gene TRBV7-3 combines with J gene TRBJ2-7, with 8 bases identical to TRBD1. Germline V gives CDR1 SGHTA, CDR2 FQGTGA. Germline trimming cut 3 bases from V and 4 bases from J; bases unmatched to any gene: 8. The CDR3 has 15 residues. The CDR3 reads CASSFSTGAGYEQYF. For the CDR3, the DNA is TGTGCCAGCAGCTTCTCGACAGGGGCGGGGTACGAGCAGTACTTC.